Below, one T cell receptor (beta chain) is given with its context. The antigen remains undetermined. Sampled while nominally healthy, donors likely had unrecorded immune exposures. The PCR had 60 Vbeta and 13 Jbeta primers. The data were produced by immunoSEQ multiplex PCR, yet TCRdb's version contains in-frame clones alone and is incomplete. The sample data list 110,000 to 150,000 clones. Trimming took 3 bases from V and 6 from J, leaving 11 bases between them. The germline gives CDR1 KGHSH, CDR2 LQKENI. The CDR3 has 14 residues. The data are from a study of cytomegalovirus exposure and HLA in healthy donors. Regarding the study as a whole: A later analysis reportedly found fewer N-insertions in an Asian-associated ancestry cluster than the approximately 730-donor mean. The authors enumerated roughly 160 TCR beta chains as linked to cytomegalovirus.

The J gene is TRBJ1-4, the V gene TRBV18, with TRBD1 as a possible D gene (5 bases). The source is a male donor in good health and CMV-seronegative. The sample taken for sequencing was PBMCs. The CDR3 sequence: CASSPQGGHEKLFF. Here the CDR3 DNA reads TGTGCCAGCTCACCTCAGGGAGGTCATGAAAAACTGTTTTTT. The whole variable domain, remainder taken from reference TRBV18 and TRBJ1-4, is NAGVMQNPRHLVRRRGQEARLRCSPMKGHSHVYWYRQLPEEGLKFMVYLQKENIIDESGMPKERFSAEFPKEGPSILRIQQVVRGDSAAYFCASSPQGGHEKLFFGSGTQLSVL.